The clone carrying this T cell receptor (beta chain) has only a few counts. The antigen is not known. The sample belongs to a study of quantifying T cell responses using KT2 cells. Overall study context: Reverse transcription used primers in the TCR alpha and beta constant regions. A predetermined fluorescence threshold ended the second PCR, run as a qPCR.

Each cDNA got a UMI-containing oligo ligated at its 3' end. First-round PCR used roughly 4 cycles and beta primers RC1.1 and RC1.2 covering TRBC1 and TRBC2. One entry per CDR3 protein, called by TCRdb with MiXCR from the UMI-ligation and nested PCR reads. Among over 35,000 distinct CDR3 sequences listed, over 15% were seen once. The sample is PBMC spiked with counted cells of clone KT2. General observations from the study: Counts of KT2 alpha and beta sequences rose linearly with the number of KT2 cells added.

The sequencing input was PBMCs spiked with cells of the T cell clone KT2. This clonotype was obtained from a human donor.

CDR3 bases: TGTGCCAGCAGTTTTGTGGGGGTAGCTTTCTTT. It encodes CASSFVGVAFF. The chain has TRBV12-3 or TRBV12-4 and TRBJ1-1, with a tentative D call TRBD1 (5 bases). The CDR3 totals 11 residues. V lost 3 bases and J lost 10, with 9 bases in between.